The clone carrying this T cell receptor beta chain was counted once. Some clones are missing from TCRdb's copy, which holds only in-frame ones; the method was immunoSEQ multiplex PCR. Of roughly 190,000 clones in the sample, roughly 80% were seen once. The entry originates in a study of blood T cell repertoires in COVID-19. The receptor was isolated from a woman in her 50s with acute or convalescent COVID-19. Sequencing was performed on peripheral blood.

Here the CDR3 DNA reads TGTGCCAGCAGCCAAGATTATCGCGGGGGGGACGCTGAGCAGTTCTTC. Amino acids: CASSQDYRGGDAEQFF. This chain links TRBV4-2 with TRBJ2-1; 9 bases fit TRBD2. V lost 0 bases to trimming and J lost 9 bases; unmatched junction nucleotides: 9. Germline V gives CDR1 LGHNA, CDR2 YNFKEQ. The CDR3 is made up of 16 amino acids.